One and the same sample provided the 17 T cell receptor beta chains below, sequenced in a study of blood T cell repertoires in COVID-19. Clones were sequenced by immunoSEQ multiplex PCR, and TCRdb holds only the in-frame ones, with some missing. The table has under 450,000 clones, 86% seen once. Sequenced: peripheral blood. The receptors originated from a woman between 55 and 75 years old with COVID-19, enrolled during active disease.

This clone was counted once. J is TRBJ2-1 and V is TRBV6-4; 8 bases agree with TRBD2. The CDR3 is 15 residues long. The J segment lost 7 bases and the V segment lost 0 bases, leaving 5 bases of the junction unmatched. Germline CDR1 is MRHNA and CDR2 is SNTAGT. For the CDR3, the DNA is TGTGCCAGCAGTGACTCTCCGCGGGGGGTTAATGAGCAGTTCTTC. It is translated as CASSDSPRGVNEQFF.

The CDR3 sequence: CASSLPPRLIGEVGETEAFF. The DNA for the CDR3 is TGTGCCAGCAGCTTACCCCCGAGGTTAATCGGCGAGGTCGGGGAGACTGAAGCTTTCTTT. The chain carries TRBV5-4 and TRBJ1-1; D unresolved. This CDR3 is built from 20 residues. V gave up 2 bases and J gave up 5 bases, with 31 bases separating them. CDR1 SGHNT and CDR2 YYREEE come from the germline V gene (reference sequence).

The chain links TRBV13 to TRBJ2-7; no clear D. Between the trimmed V and J ends, which lost 6 bases and 3 bases, there was a span of 12 bases. Germline V CDR1 and CDR2: PRHDT, FYEKMQ (reference sequence). The CDR3 loop spans 13 amino acids. The CDR3 DNA is TGTGCCAGCAGTGTCAGGAATGACTACGAGCAGTACTTC. This encodes CASSVRNDYEQYF.

This clone appeared many times. CDR3 residues: CASSWGRNYGYTF. In nucleotides, the CDR3 is TGTGCCAGTAGTTGGGGCAGGAACTATGGCTACACCTTC. The chain couples TRBV19 to TRBJ1-2, with a tentative D call TRBD1 (5 bases). The germline V and J ends were trimmed by 5 bases and 2 bases, with 9 bases remaining between them. This CDR3 spans 13 amino acids. The germline CDR1 and CDR2 sequences are LNHDA and SQIVND (reference sequence).

The chain employs TRBV12-3 or TRBV12-4 and TRBJ1-1; 8 positions match TRBD1. V was clipped by 8 bases and J by 3 bases; unmatched bases: 5. The CDR3 has 13 amino acids. The CDR3 DNA is TGTGCCAGCCAGGGGGCTTGGTACACTGAAGCTTTCTTT. It yields the protein CASQGAWYTEAFF.

The rearrangement joins TRBV7-7 to TRBJ2-7; 7 nucleotides agree with TRBD1. In germline, CDR1 is SSHAT, CDR2 FNYEAQ (reference sequence). This CDR3 has 13 residues. The V gene end was trimmed by 4 bases and the J gene end by 7 bases; junction bases not matched to a gene: 7. As DNA, the CDR3 is TGTGCCAGCAGCTCCCAAATGACAGGGGAGCAGTACTTC. Amino acids: CASSSQMTGEQYF.

This chain connects TRBV7-8 to TRBJ1-1, with 8 bases fitting TRBD1. Germline-derived CDR1 and CDR2 are SGHVS and FQNEAQ. V lost 4 bases and J lost 0; bases outside the gene matches: 13. The CDR3 runs 18 residues. This CDR3 reads CASSSSVTGTGLNTEAFF. CDR3 nucleotide sequence: TGTGCCAGCAGCTCCTCCGTCACCGGGACAGGCCTGAACACTGAAGCTTTCTTT.

The chain combines TRBV7-2 with TRBJ2-3; 12 nucleotides agree with TRBD2. Germline CDR1 is SGHTA and CDR2 is FQGNSA. The CDR3 loop spans 17 amino acids. V trimming: 1 base; J trimming: 8 bases; junction bases outside the gene matches: 10. CDR3 bases: TGTGCCAGCAGCTTAGGTCCTAGCGGGGGGGCCTTGGGTACGCAGTATTTT. It translates to CASSLGPSGGALGTQYF.

The CDR3 bases are TGTGCCAGCTCACCGGACAGGGGAGGGACGGCTTTCTTT. It encodes CASSPDRGGTAFF. J is TRBJ1-1 and V is TRBV18, with 9 bases matching TRBD1. The V gene's germline CDR1 is KGHSH and CDR2 LQKENI. V trimming: 3 bases; J trimming: 11 bases; junction bases outside the gene matches: 7. This CDR3 comprises 13 residues.

This clone came up a few times. The rearrangement joins TRBV7-2 to TRBJ1-5; weak D call: TRBD1 (6 bases). The V gene's germline CDR1 is SGHTA and CDR2 FQGNSA. The V end lost 3 bases, the J end lost 2 bases, and 11 bases lay between the germline ends. The CDR3 is 15 residues long. Here the CDR3 DNA reads TGTGCCAGCAGCTTCACAGGGCCGGGCAATCAGCCCCAGCATTTT. It encodes CASSFTGPGNQPQHF.

The CDR3, as DNA: TGTGCCAGCAGCCAAGGGGCGGACAGGGGATACGAGCAGTACTTC. Translated, it gives CASSQGADRGYEQYF. The V and J genes are TRBV7-3 and TRBJ2-7; 9 bases agree with TRBD1. This CDR3 region has 15 residues. The V and J ends lost 5 bases and 4 bases, in that order; junction bases with no gene match: 9. The germline gives CDR1 SGHTA, CDR2 FQGTGA.

The chain has TRBV25-1 and TRBJ1-3, with D maybe TRBD1 (5 bases). The CDR3 has 17 amino acids. Germline CDR1 MGHDK, CDR2 SYGVNS. V lost 8 bases and J 1 base, leaving 21 bases between the germline ends. CDR3 in amino acids: CASSKGAGLLSGNTIYF. For the CDR3, the DNA is TGTGCCAGCTCGAAAGGGGCAGGATTGTTGTCTGGAAACACCATATATTTT.

The chain carries TRBV5-1 and TRBJ2-3, with TRBD2 matching over 7 bases. J lost 2 bases, V lost 3 bases, and 9 bases had no gene match. The germline V gene encodes CDR1 SGHRS and CDR2 YFSETQ. The CDR3 consists of 16 residues. The CDR3 sequence: CASSSGVGGYTDTQYF. The CDR3 DNA is TGCGCCAGCAGCTCCGGGGTGGGGGGGTACACAGATACGCAGTATTTT. The full variable domain, its missing parts supplied by reference TRBV5-1 and TRBJ2-3, is KAGVTQTPRYLIKTRGQQVTLSCSPISGHRSVSWYQQTPGQGLQFLFEYFSETQRNKGNFPGRFSGRQFSNSRSEMNVSTLELGDSALYLCASSSGVGGYTDTQYFGPGTRLTVL.

The V and J genes are TRBV11-2 and TRBJ2-3; 11 nucleotides match TRBD1. Germline assignment: CDR1 SGHAT and CDR2 FQNNGV. This CDR3 has 16 residues. V lost 3 bases, J lost 5 bases, and 7 bases stayed unmatched. CDR3: CASSLSDRGRVDTQYF. CDR3 bases: TGTGCCAGCAGCTTGTCGGACAGGGGGCGGGTAGATACGCAGTATTTT.

The V gene is TRBV28, the J gene TRBJ1-5; 7 positions agree with TRBD1. J lost 2 bases, V lost 2 bases, and 0 bases had no gene match. The CDR3 sequence is 14 residues long. CDR1 is MDHEN, CDR2 SYDVKM, per germline. The CDR3 DNA sequence: TGTGCCAGCAGTTTAGGACAGGGCAATCAGCCCCAGCATTTT. The encoded protein is CASSLGQGNQPQHF.

The rearrangement uses TRBV4-2 and TRBJ2-5; 9 bases map to TRBD2. Germline CDR1 and CDR2: LGHNA and YNFKEQ. J gave up 1 base and V 5 bases, and 8 bases lay outside the gene matches. CDR3 length: 16 amino acids. For the CDR3, the DNA is TGTGCCAGCAGCACCTCTAGCGGGGCTGTCCAAGAGACCCAGTACTTC. This translates into CASSTSSGAVQETQYF.

The J gene is TRBJ2-5, the V gene TRBV3-1 (or the pseudogene TRBV3-2); tentatively, D is TRBD2 (6 bases). The germline V and J ends were trimmed by 0 bases and 3 bases, with 11 bases remaining between them. CDR1 is LGHDT and CDR2 is YNNKEL in the germline V gene (reference sequence). This CDR3 is 15 amino acids long. CDR3 bases: TGTGCCAGCAGCCAAGACGGCGGGGCCAAAGAGACCCAGTACTTC. It specifies CASSQDGGAKETQYF.